This entry describes one T cell receptor (beta chain). Its specificity is not known. Naive CD8 cells, CD45RO-negative and positively selected for CCR7, excluded terminally differentiated effector memory CD45RA+ cells. This sample is drawn from a study of shared clonotypes between healthy human individuals. Study-level results: It was the non-shared clonotypes that had lower generation probabilities than clonotypes shared by all four donors. What rarefaction showed was incomplete sorted-subset sequencing despite large depth. Collection of samples was limited to blood; tissue repertoires likely differ.

Measured with immunoSEQ multiplex PCR; TCRdb has only the in-frame clones, and not every one. The sample carries some 2.1 million clones, about 95% recorded once. The CDR3 covers 12 residues. V lost 3 bases, J lost 12 bases, and 12 bases lay in between. The V gene's germline CDR1 is PRHDT and CDR2 FYEKMQ (reference sequence). The rearrangement uses TRBV13 and TRBJ2-1; D gene ambiguous. Specimen: naive CD8+ T cells sorted from blood. The sequence came from a man aged 18 to 30 in good health. The CDR3 spells CASSFGGESQFF. The CDR3 nucleotides are TGTGCCAGCAGCTTTGGTGGTGAATCGCAGTTCTTC.